One T cell receptor (beta chain) is described in this entry. The antigen remains unidentified. Unique molecular identifiers were built into the TCRbeta library. TCRdb itself ran the PCR reads through MiXCR, one entry per CDR3 protein. Here the sample spans hundreds of thousands of distinct CDR3 sequences, roughly 17% being singletons. This sample is drawn from a study of T-cell reconstitution after alpha-beta-depleted transplantation in children. General study points: In patients about two months after transplant, alpha-beta T cells reportedly arose from several hundred expanded graft clones.

Trimming cost V 0 bases and J 0 bases, with 5 bases left between them. The CDR3 length is 14 residues. Germline loops: CDR1 LGHNA, CDR2 YSLEER. The material sequenced was PBMCs, mostly from graft donor cells, taken 360 days after TCRalphabeta/CD19-depleted stem cell transplant. This clonotype was sampled from a boy in the first two years of life who had a stem cell transplant for Wiskott-Aldrich syndrome, so the T cells may come from the graft donor. The rearrangement links TRBV4-3 to TRBJ1-2; the D is unclear. CDR3 sequence reads: CASSQDLPNYGYTF. In DNA form, the CDR3 reads TGCGCCAGCAGCCAAGATTTGCCTAACTATGGCTACACCTTC.